This passage covers 32 T cell receptor beta chains from one sample sequenced in a study of beta chain features in type 1 diabetes. Overall study results and limits: Significant though moderate, a shortening of TCRB CDR3s appeared in all four CD4+ subsets of Type 1 diabetes patients.

Their recognized antigens are unknown. Expressed TCRB transcripts were sequenced because the isolated RNA had all been reverse transcribed beforehand. Clones were sequenced by immunoSEQ multiplex PCR, and TCRdb holds only the in-frame ones, with some missing. The table has about 370,000 clones, around 10% seen once. Material for sequencing was central memory CD4+ T cells from blood. These receptors all stem from a man younger than 45 with type 1 diabetes.

The gene calls are TRBV30 and TRBJ1-1; D is perhaps TRBD1 (5 bases). V lost 0 bases, J lost 0 bases, and 14 bases lay in between. Germline V gene lookup returns CDR1 GTSNPN and CDR2 SVGIG (reference sequence). CDR3 size: 16 residues. The CDR3, as DNA: TGTGCCTGGAGTGTACGAGGGGCAAGAATGAACACTGAAGCTTTCTTT. This codes for CAWSVRGARMNTEAFF.

This clone has just a few counts. Other nucleotide sequences from this sample produce the same CDR3. The genes are TRBV29-1 and TRBJ1-1, with D unclear. Per germline, CDR1 SQVTM and CDR2 ANQGSEA. The CDR3 is 12 amino acids. With 7 bases removed from V and 1 base from J, the gap between germline ends came to 10 bases. This chain's CDR3 is CSADRGNTEAFF. DNA for the CDR3: TGCAGCGCAGATCGGGGGAACACTGAAGCTTTCTTT.

This chain uses TRBV7-2 with TRBJ2-7, with D perhaps matching TRBD1 or TRBD2 (6 bases each). Per the germline V gene, CDR1 is SGHTA and CDR2 is FQGNSA. V was shortened by 5 bases and J by 2 bases, with 16 bases between the two germline ends. This CDR3 spans 15 amino acids. The CDR3 DNA reads TGTGCCAGCAGCACCGGGGGCTCTTTGGCCTACGAGCAGTACTTC. This gives the protein CASSTGGSLAYEQYF.

V and J are TRBV28 and TRBJ2-1; TRBD2 agrees at 10 bases. The CDR3 contains 15 residues. Germline V gene sequence: CDR1 MDHEN, CDR2 SYDVKM. With V trimmed by 5 bases and J by 6 bases, 7 bases remained unmatched. In DNA, the CDR3 is TGTGCCAGCAGTGGGACTAGCGAACCCACCAATGAGCAGTTCTTC. Protein product: CASSGTSEPTNEQFF.

The chain is built from TRBV9 and TRBJ2-7; D possibly corresponds to TRBD2 (5 bases). This CDR3 comprises 14 residues. V was trimmed by 5 bases and J by 3 bases, leaving 15 bases between them. Germline V CDR1 and CDR2: SGDLS, YYNGEE. This chain's CDR3 is CASSLEARIYEQYF. CDR3 DNA: TGTGCCAGCAGTTTGGAGGCTAGAATCTACGAGCAGTACTTC. Complete variable domain (other parts from reference TRBV9 and TRBJ2-7): DSGVTQTPKHLITATGQRVTLRCSPRSGDLSVYWYQQSLDQGLQFLIQYYNGEERAKGNILERFSAQQFPDLHSELNLSSLELGDSALYFCASSLEARIYEQYFGPGTRLTVT.

This clone was counted between two and nine times. The chain carries TRBV2 and TRBJ2-3; TRBD1 is a possible D gene (5 bases). Per the germline V gene, CDR1 is SNHLY and CDR2 is FYNNEI. There are 13 residues in the CDR3. Between the trimmed V and J ends, which lost 5 bases and 6 bases, there was a span of 12 bases. The DNA of the CDR3 is TGTGCCAGCAGTAGACAGTTCCGTGATACGCAGTATTTT. It translates to CASSRQFRDTQYF.

There are a few counts of this clone. The rearrangement links TRBV5-1 to TRBJ2-1; TRBD1 might be the D (5 bases). V dropped 0 bases and J dropped 6 bases, with 16 bases sitting between them. The CDR3 has 16 amino acids. Germline assignment: CDR1 SGHRS and CDR2 YFSETQ. The CDR3 region is CASSLGIVQGSNEQFF. CDR3 in DNA: TGCGCCAGCAGCTTGGGGATTGTGCAGGGATCCAATGAGCAGTTCTTC. The whole variable domain, remainder taken from reference TRBV5-1 and TRBJ2-1, is KAGVTQTPRYLIKTRGQQVTLSCSPISGHRSVSWYQQTPGQGLQFLFEYFSETQRNKGNFPGRFSGRQFSNSRSEMNVSTLELGDSALYLCASSLGIVQGSNEQFFGPGTRLTVL.

V usage is TRBV7-2 and J usage is TRBJ1-1, with 7 bases lining up with TRBD1. V was clipped by 5 bases and J by 4 bases; unmatched bases: 10. Germline V gene sequence: CDR1 SGHTA, CDR2 FQGNSA. The CDR3 covers 15 residues. The CDR3 DNA sequence: TGTGCCAGCAGCCACGGACAGGTTGGCGGCACTGAAGCTTTCTTT. It codes for CASSHGQVGGTEAFF.

This clone has a handful of counts. This chain joins TRBV11-1 and TRBJ1-2; no clear D. The CDR3 runs to 13 residues. Germline V gives CDR1 SGHAT, CDR2 FQDESV (reference sequence). Trimming removed 3 bases at V and 0 bases at J, with 5 bases between. The DNA for the CDR3 is TGTGCCAGCAGCTTCGGTTCTAACTATGGCTACACCTTC. It yields the protein CASSFGSNYGYTF.

The chain uses TRBV7-7 and TRBJ2-5; tentatively, D is TRBD1 or TRBD2 (5 bases each). Germline CDR1 reads SSHAT; CDR2 reads FNYEAQ (reference sequence). The germline V and J ends were trimmed by 5 bases and 1 base, with 14 bases remaining between them. There are 15 residues in the CDR3. Here the CDR3 reads CASSPRGGTQETQYF. CDR3 coding DNA: TGTGCCAGCAGCCCCCGGGGTGGGACCCAAGAGACCCAGTACTTC.

This clone has a count of ten or more. The J gene is TRBJ2-5, the V gene TRBV7-2, with D unclear. The CDR3 extends over 16 amino acids. V lost 5 bases and J lost 2, with 18 bases in between. Germline CDR1 reads SGHTA; CDR2 reads FQGNSA. The CDR3 sequence: CASSPQGARDQETQYF. The CDR3 nucleotides read TGTGCCAGCAGCCCCCAAGGTGCTAGAGATCAAGAGACCCAGTACTTC.

This clone has a handful of counts. The chain employs TRBV5-1 and TRBJ2-1; 8 bases are shared with TRBD2. The CDR3 length is 16 residues. V trimming: 0 bases; J trimming: 7 bases; junction bases outside the gene matches: 9. Germline CDR1 is SGHRS and CDR2 is YFSETQ. This CDR3 reads CASSLEGSGTGNEQFF. CDR3 DNA: TGCGCCAGCAGCTTGGAGGGTAGCGGGACGGGTAATGAGCAGTTCTTC.

The chain combines TRBV5-4 with TRBJ2-1, with D perhaps TRBD1 or TRBD2 (6 bases each). The CDR3 is 15 amino acids. Germline values: CDR1 SGHNT, CDR2 YYREEE (reference sequence). The V end was cut by 2 bases, the J end by 7 bases, with 16 bases between. The CDR3 region has the DNA TGTGCCAGCAGCTTAGATTCGGGGGCTTGGAATGAGCAGTTCTTC. This translates into CASSLDSGAWNEQFF. The full variable domain, rest sourced from reference TRBV5-4 and TRBJ2-1, is ETGVTQSPTHLIKTRGQQVTLRCSSQSGHNTVSWYQQALGQGPQFIFQYYREEENGRGNFPPRFSGLQFPNYSSELNVNALELDDSALYLCASSLDSGAWNEQFFGPGTRLTVL.

The rearrangement links TRBV5-1 to TRBJ2-7, with TRBD2 as a possible D gene (5 bases). The germline V and J ends were trimmed by 2 bases and 6 bases, with 12 bases remaining between them. This CDR3 is built from 13 residues. CDR1 is SGHRS, CDR2 YFSETQ, per germline. CDR3 DNA sequence: TGCGCCAGCAGCTTTAATCCCAGCGGCGAGCAGTACTTC. It encodes CASSFNPSGEQYF.

This clone was seen a handful of times. The chain links TRBV28 to TRBJ2-6; 9 bases are a match to TRBD2. V shed 6 bases, J shed 0 bases, and the junction held 3 bases outside the gene matches. There are 16 residues in the CDR3. Germline V lookup: CDR1 MDHEN, CDR2 SYDVKM. CDR3 in amino acids: CASSRGGASGANVLTF. The DNA of the CDR3 is TGTGCCAGCAGCCGCGGGGGGGCCTCTGGGGCCAACGTCCTGACTTTC.

The chain has TRBV19 and TRBJ2-3; 9 bases align to TRBD2. Germline V CDR1 and CDR2: LNHDA, SQIVND (reference sequence). CDR3 length: 14 amino acids. V was pared by 3 bases and J by 6 bases, with 4 bases of the junction left unmatched. The CDR3 DNA reads as TGTGCCAGTAGTATCCGTAGCGGGAGCGATACGCAGTATTTT. It codes for CASSIRSGSDTQYF.

This chain uses TRBV27 with TRBJ1-2; TRBD1 agrees at 9 bases. J was trimmed by 5 bases and V by 5 bases; bases with no gene match: 6. Germline V gene data show CDR1 as MNHEY and CDR2 as SMNVEV (reference sequence). The CDR3 consists of 14 residues. The CDR3 nucleotides are TGTGCCAGCAGTCCTCAAGGACAGGGGTATGGCTACACCTTC. It codes for CASSPQGQGYGYTF.

This clone occurred a few times. This chain links TRBV7-2 with TRBJ1-1; the match to TRBD1 covers 9 bases. Trimming cost V 5 bases and J 11 bases; bases outside gene matches: 15. This CDR3 comprises 15 residues. Germline-derived CDR1 and CDR2 are SGHTA and FQGNSA. The CDR3 spells CASSRDRVLATPAFF. The CDR3 DNA follows: TGTGCCAGCAGCCGGGACAGGGTGCTCGCGACACCTGCTTTCTTT.

V gene TRBV7-9 combines with J gene TRBJ2-7; D gene uncertain. From germline, CDR1 is SEHNR and CDR2 FQNEAQ (reference sequence). The CDR3 has 13 amino acids. Trimming took off 1 base at V and 3 bases at J, with 7 bases between the two ends. The chain's CDR3 is CASSLGLIYEQYF. The CDR3 DNA follows: TGTGCCAGCAGCTTAGGACTGATCTACGAGCAGTACTTC.

A few counts support this clone. The V and J genes are TRBV6-4 and TRBJ1-2; D may be TRBD1 (5 bases). The germline V gene encodes CDR1 MRHNA and CDR2 SNTAGT. The CDR3 is 15 residues long. V was trimmed by 7 bases and J by 0 bases, leaving 15 bases between them. The CDR3 coding sequence is TGTGCCAGCAAGATGGGACCTATAACTAACTATGGCTACACCTTC. Translation gives CASKMGPITNYGYTF.

CDR3 nucleotide sequence: TGTGCCTCAAGTAGGGAGTCAGGAGAGACCCAGTACTTC. It yields the protein CASSRESGETQYF. The chain employs TRBV6-5 and TRBJ2-5; D perhaps matches TRBD2 (5 bases). The CDR3 consists of 13 residues. V was pared by 11 bases and J by 4 bases, with 17 bases between. From germline, CDR1 is MNHEY and CDR2 SVGAGI.

The chain joins TRBV2 to TRBJ1-5, with D perhaps matching TRBD1 (6 bases). The CDR3 runs to 15 residues. V lost 5 bases to trimming and J lost 1 base, with 12 bases between them. Germline lookup yields CDR1 SNHLY and CDR2 FYNNEI. CDR3 sequence: CASSFDRTSNQPQHF. The DNA for the CDR3 is TGTGCCAGCAGTTTCGACAGGACGAGCAATCAGCCCCAGCATTTT.

This clone was counted a few times. The J gene is TRBJ1-3, the V gene TRBV18; TRBD1 is a possible D gene (5 bases). V lost 3 bases and J lost 0, with 9 bases in between. This CDR3 is 15 amino acids long. Germline V gene lookup returns CDR1 KGHSH and CDR2 LQKENI. In DNA, the CDR3 is TGTGCCAGCTCACCGGGGCCCGGCTCTGGAAACACCATATATTTT. Amino acids: CASSPGPGSGNTIYF. The full variable domain, with the rest looked up from reference TRBV18 and TRBJ1-3, is NAGVMQNPRHLVRRRGQEARLRCSPMKGHSHVYWYRQLPEEGLKFMVYLQKENIIDESGMPKERFSAEFPKEGPSILRIQQVVRGDSAAYFCASSPGPGSGNTIYFGEGSWLTVV.

In this sample, this clone turned up a few times. CDR3 amino acids: CASSSLITEQFF. The CDR3 nucleotides are TGTGCCAGCAGCTCGTTAATAACTGAGCAGTTCTTC. V is TRBV7-9 and J is TRBJ2-1; unclear D gene. V lost 4 bases, J lost 9 bases, and 10 bases lay in between. The CDR3 length is 12 residues. Germline-derived CDR1 and CDR2 are SEHNR and FQNEAQ (reference sequence).

This clone was recorded a few times. The V and J genes are TRBV13 and TRBJ2-3; TRBD2 matches at 13 bases. Per the germline V gene, CDR1 is PRHDT and CDR2 is FYEKMQ (reference sequence). V lost 4 bases, J lost 6 bases, and 4 bases stayed unmatched. This CDR3 is built from 15 residues. The CDR3 DNA reads TGTGCCAGCAGCTCGGGACTAGCGGGAACGGATACGCAGTATTTT. Translated: CASSSGLAGTDTQYF.

This clone turned up a few times. The chain carries TRBV7-2 and TRBJ2-3; TRBD2 agrees at 7 bases. Germline CDR1 is SGHTA and CDR2 is FQGNSA. CDR3 length: 15 amino acids. V dropped 5 bases and J dropped 7; count of bases not matched to a gene: 12. The CDR3 region is CASSRQSGALNTQYF. The DNA of the CDR3 is TGTGCCAGCAGCCGTCAGAGCGGGGCACTCAATACGCAGTATTTT.

The CDR3 loop is CASSLGRYNEQFF. The CDR3 DNA follows: TGTGCCAGCAGCCTCGGGCGGTACAATGAGCAGTTCTTC. The rearrangement joins TRBV11-2 to TRBJ2-1, with no clear D. The V and J ends lost 5 bases and 4 bases respectively, with 9 bases between them. This CDR3 is built from 13 residues. CDR1 and CDR2 (germline): SGHAT, FQNNGV.

The chain combines TRBV5-1 with TRBJ2-1; D is perhaps TRBD2 (6 bases). This CDR3 has 13 amino acids. V lost 6 bases, J lost 9 bases, and 16 bases lay in between. Germline values: CDR1 SGHRS, CDR2 YFSETQ. The CDR3 DNA sequence: TGCGCCAGCACTCAAATCTCTAGCGCTGAGCAGTTCTTC. Its protein is CASTQISSAEQFF.

This clone was seen only a few times. This chain joins TRBV7-3 and TRBJ2-5, with 7 bases aligning to TRBD1. Germline lookup yields CDR1 SGHTA and CDR2 FQGTGA. This CDR3 has 15 residues. J gave up 2 bases and V 5 bases, and 8 bases lay outside the gene matches. DNA for the CDR3: TGTGCCAGCAGCCCAAATACAGGGGTACAAGAGACCCAGTACTTC. Translation: CASSPNTGVQETQYF.

This clone has more than one count but fewer than ten. The genes are TRBV5-1 and TRBJ2-2, with D perhaps assigned TRBD1 or TRBD2 (5 bases each). Germline V CDR1 and CDR2: SGHRS, YFSETQ. V lost 4 bases and J 0 bases, leaving 10 bases between the germline ends. The CDR3 extends over 15 amino acids. CDR3 bases: TGCGCCAGCAGCCCCGGGACGGCGAACACCGGGGAGCTGTTTTTT. Translation: CASSPGTANTGELFF.

The chain joins TRBV28 to TRBJ1-5, with D unresolved. Trimming cost V 3 bases and J 2 bases, with 11 bases left between them. The CDR3 totals 15 residues. Germline CDR1 and CDR2: MDHEN and SYDVKM. CDR3 residues: CASSFSGSGNQPQHF. The CDR3 DNA reads as TGTGCCAGCAGTTTTTCGGGGTCGGGCAATCAGCCCCAGCATTTT.

J is TRBJ2-5 and V is TRBV30; 11 bases are a match to TRBD2. Per the germline V gene, CDR1 is GTSNPN and CDR2 is SVGIG (reference sequence). The CDR3 contains 18 residues. Trimming cost V 1 base and J 2 bases; bases outside gene matches: 12. CDR3 sequence reads: CAWSALLAGGPWQETQYF. The CDR3 DNA reads TGTGCCTGGAGTGCCCTGTTAGCGGGGGGGCCTTGGCAAGAGACCCAGTACTTC. Combining the CDR3 with reference TRBV30 and TRBJ2-5 gives the whole variable domain SQTIHQWPATLVQPVGSPLSLECTVEGTSNPNLYWYRQAAGRGLQLLFYSVGIGQISSEVPQNLSASRPQDRQFILSSKKLLLSDSGFYLCAWSALLAGGPWQETQYFGPGTRLLVL.